This T cell receptor beta chain was profiled in a study of STAT5B mutations in CD4+ large granular lymphocyte leukemia. Study background: Among healthy donors, a particular HLA allele went with more CDR3 'QG' motifs. The study, taken as a whole, reports: No patients shared main leukemic clonotypes, though around 27% appeared at low frequency elsewhere.

Healthy controls were blood donor buffy coats. The table came from immunoSEQ multiplex PCR; TCRdb's copy has only in-frame clones and leaves some out. The table lists about 24,000 clones, 78% of them singletons. Details on this clone: Its antigen is currently unknown.

The ends lost 7 bases at V and 2 bases at J; junction bases unmatched: 6. The CDR3 sequence is 15 residues long. Germline V gene data show CDR1 as MNHEY and CDR2 as SVGAGI. The sequencing input was CD4+ T cells from blood buffy coats. The chain uses TRBV6-5 and TRBJ2-2; TRBD2 matches at 8 bases. This receptor was obtained from a human donor in good health. CDR3: CASNEGLVNTGELFF. CDR3 DNA sequence: TGTGCCAGCAACGAGGGACTAGTTAACACCGGGGAGCTGTTTTTT.